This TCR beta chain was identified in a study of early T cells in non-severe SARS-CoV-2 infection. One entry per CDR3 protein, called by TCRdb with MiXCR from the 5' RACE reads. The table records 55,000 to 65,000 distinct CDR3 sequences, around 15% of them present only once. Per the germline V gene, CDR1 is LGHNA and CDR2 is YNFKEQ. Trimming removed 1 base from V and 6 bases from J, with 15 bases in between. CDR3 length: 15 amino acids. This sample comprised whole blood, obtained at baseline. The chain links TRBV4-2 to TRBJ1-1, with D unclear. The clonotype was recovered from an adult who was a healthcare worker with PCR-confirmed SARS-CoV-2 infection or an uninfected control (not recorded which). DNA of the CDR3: TGTGCCAGCAGCCAAGGGCATGGAGAACTACCTGAAGCTTTCTTT. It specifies CASSQGHGELPEAFF.